The rows below give T cell receptor beta chains drawn from one sample of a study of long-term antiretroviral therapy in people with HIV. Sequencing was performed with immunoSEQ multiplex PCR; in TCRdb, only in-frame clones are kept and a portion is missing. The sample gives 42,000 or so clones, approximately 85% of which show up once; approximately 6% is in the top ten. Sequencing was performed on unsorted PBMCs, taken 3.1 years after starting antiretroviral therapy. The receptors stem from a woman between 50 and 59 years old with HIV. CDR3s include the opening cysteine and the closing phenylalanine or tryptophan. A D gene is named only where the DNA matches it firmly. The size entry is marked missing in some rows and otherwise reads once, few, many or a size class.

>TRBV6-5|TRBJ1-5|.|.
TGTGCCAGCAGTCCCCGTCCTTCTAGCAATCAGCCCCAGCATTTT
CASSPRPSSNQPQHF
>TRBV23-1|TRBJ1-6|.|.
TGCGCCAGCAGTCCAGTCGACAGTGGTAATTCACCCCTCCACTTT
CASSPVDSGNSPLHF
>TRBV18|TRBJ1-5|TRBD1|.
TGTGCCAGCTCACCGGACAGGGGGGGCAATCAGCCCCAGCATTTT
CASSPDRGGNQPQHF
>TRBV7-2|TRBJ2-3|.|.
TGTGCCAGCAGCCGCGGGGGCCGGCCCTTGGATACGCAGTATTTT
CASSRGGRPLDTQYF
>TRBV5-3|TRBJ2-7|.|.
TGTGCCAGAAGCTTCTGGGGACAAGGCTTC
CARSFWGQGF
>TRBV9|TRBJ1-1|TRBD1|.
TGTGCCAGCAGCTACAGGGGATTTACTGAAGCTTTCTTT
CASSYRGFTEAFF
>TRBV29-1|TRBJ2-4|.|.
TGCAGCGTTGGCGGGGAGACCCGAGCCAAAAACATTCAGTACTTC
CSVGGETRAKNIQYF
>TRBV10-3|TRBJ1-2|.|few
TGTGCCATCAGTGAGTCGAAAGTTGGCTACACCTTC
CAISESKVGYTF
>TRBV30|TRBJ1-1|.|.
TGTGCCTGGAGTGTGGCAGACAACACTGAAGCTTTCTTT
CAWSVADNTEAFF
>TRBV27|TRBJ2-7|.|.
TGTGCCAGCAAGAACGGTTTGGTTGGGGGTGAGCAGTACTTC
CASKNGLVGGEQYF
>TRBV5-1|TRBJ2-1|TRBD2|.
TGCGCCAGCAGCCGCAGCGGGGGTTCCCACAATGAGCAGTTCTTC
CASSRSGGSHNEQFF
>TRBV12-5|TRBJ2-1|.|.
TGTGCTAGTGCCCCACCCGGGACTCTGTACAATGAGCAGTTCTTC
CASAPPGTLYNEQFF
>TRBV2|TRBJ2-7|TRBD1|.
TGTGCCAGCAGTGGGGGGACAGTCTCCTACGAGCAGTACTTC
CASSGGTVSYEQYF
>TRBV10-3|TRBJ2-7|TRBD1|.
TGTGCCATCGGTTCCGGGACAGTAGTACGTTGGGACGAGCAGTACTTC
CAIGSGTVVRWDEQYF
>TRBV2|TRBJ1-2|.|.
TGTGCCAGCAGTGAAGCGCTTCGTAGAACAGGCTCCCAGAACTATGGCTACACCTTC
CASSEALRRTGSQNYGYTF
>TRBV2|TRBJ1-5|.|once
TGTGCCAGCAACCTAGCCCCATACAATCAGCCCCAGCATTTT
CASNLAPYNQPQHF
>TRBV30|TRBJ2-4|TRBD1|.
TGTGCCTGGAATGACAGGGGGGGGACCAAAAACATTCAGTACTTC
CAWNDRGGTKNIQYF
>TRBV5-5|TRBJ1-6|TRBD1|.
TGTGCCAGCAGCTTGGTCAGGGGGCAGGGTTCACCCCTCCACTTT
CASSLVRGQGSPLHF
>TRBV30|TRBJ2-7|.|.
TGTGCCTGGAGGACCCCCGGGACCTACGAGCAGTACTTC
CAWRTPGTYEQYF
>TRBV5-6|TRBJ2-5|.|.
TGTGCCAGCAGCGTCCTGGGAGCGGTCCAAGAGACCCAGTACTTC
CASSVLGAVQETQYF
>TRBV19|TRBJ1-6|.|few
TGTGCCAGTAGTTTCCACACGGGAAATTCACCCCTCCACTTT
CASSFHTGNSPLHF
>TRBV2|TRBJ2-7|.|few
TGTGCCAGCAGACAAACAGCCTACGAGCAGTACTTC
CASRQTAYEQYF
>TRBV4-1|TRBJ2-7|.|.
TGCGCCAGCAGCCAAGATAGAGGGAACCATTACGAGCAGTACTTC
CASSQDRGNHYEQYF
>TRBV7-2|TRBJ2-1|.|.
TGTGCCAGCAGCTTAGAGGGCAGGGGCTACAATGAGCAGTTCTTC
CASSLEGRGYNEQFF